This TCR beta chain was obtained from a study of T cell repertoires in cytomegalovirus infection. Study at large: Researchers turned to recently identified HLA-C-restricted CMV epitopes as well as well-studied HLA-B-restricted ones. Matching HLA type, along with CMV infection, was indicated by public TCR beta signatures. Study results and caveats: Identification of carriers of CMV plus the relevant HLA was performed using cumulative public TCR beta family frequency. HLA-C-restricted, CMV-specific TCR beta clonotypes were dominant ex vivo.

The sample holds many counts of this clonotype. Its matching antigen is unknown. J was trimmed by 12 bases and V by 3 bases; bases with no gene match: 8. The CDR3 sequence is 14 residues long. Looked up from germline, CDR1 is ENHRY and CDR2 is SYGVKD. Each CDR3 protein gets one entry after TCRdb re-called the reads with MiXCR. The profile covers about 700,000 distinct CDR3 sequences, with roughly 30% appearing a single time and 18% taken by the ten largest. This rearrangement joins TRBV10-3 to TRBJ2-1, with 10 bases fitting TRBD2. Sequencing used cultured PBMCs, obtained from culture after CMV antigen stimulation. The sequence was obtained from a human donor in good health (CMV status not recorded). Some clones in this sample may be carry-over from other donors' samples. CDR3 amino acids: CAISDKLAGIPQFF. CDR3 DNA sequence: TGTGCCATCAGTGACAAACTAGCGGGGATCCCGCAGTTCTTC.